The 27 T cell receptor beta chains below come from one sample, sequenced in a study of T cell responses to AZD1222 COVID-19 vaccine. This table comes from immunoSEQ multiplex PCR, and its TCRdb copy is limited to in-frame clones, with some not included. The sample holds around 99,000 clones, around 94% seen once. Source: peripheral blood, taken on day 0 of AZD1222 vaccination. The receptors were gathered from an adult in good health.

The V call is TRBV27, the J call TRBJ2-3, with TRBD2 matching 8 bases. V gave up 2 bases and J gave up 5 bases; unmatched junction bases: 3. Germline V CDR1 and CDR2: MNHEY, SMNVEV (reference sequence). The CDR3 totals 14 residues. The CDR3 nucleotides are TGTGCCAGCAGTTTAATAGCGGGAAGAGATACGCAGTATTTT. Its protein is CASSLIAGRDTQYF.

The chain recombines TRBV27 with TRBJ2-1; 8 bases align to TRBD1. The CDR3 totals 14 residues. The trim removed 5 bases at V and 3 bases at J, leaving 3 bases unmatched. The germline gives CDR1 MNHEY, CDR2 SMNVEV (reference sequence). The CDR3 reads CASSLGQVYNEQFF. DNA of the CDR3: TGTGCCAGCAGTCTGGGACAGGTCTACAATGAGCAGTTCTTC.

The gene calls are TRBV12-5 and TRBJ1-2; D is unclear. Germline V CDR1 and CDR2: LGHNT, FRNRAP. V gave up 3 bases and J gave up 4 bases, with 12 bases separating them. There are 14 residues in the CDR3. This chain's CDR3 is CASGFFGEGYGYTF. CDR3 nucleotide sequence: TGTGCTAGTGGTTTCTTTGGGGAGGGCTATGGCTACACCTTC.

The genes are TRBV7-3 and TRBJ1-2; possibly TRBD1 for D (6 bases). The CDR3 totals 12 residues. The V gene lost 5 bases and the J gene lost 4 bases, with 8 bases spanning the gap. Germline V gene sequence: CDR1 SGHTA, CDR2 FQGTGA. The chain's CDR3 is CASSADSYGYTF. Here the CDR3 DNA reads TGTGCCAGCAGCGCGGACAGCTATGGCTACACCTTC.

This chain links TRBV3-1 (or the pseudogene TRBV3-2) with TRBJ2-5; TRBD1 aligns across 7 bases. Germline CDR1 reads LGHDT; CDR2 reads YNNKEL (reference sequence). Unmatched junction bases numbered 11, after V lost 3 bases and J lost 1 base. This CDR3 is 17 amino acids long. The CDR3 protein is CASSHRKDRDLQETQYF. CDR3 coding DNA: TGTGCCAGCAGCCATCGAAAAGACAGGGACCTCCAAGAGACCCAGTACTTC.

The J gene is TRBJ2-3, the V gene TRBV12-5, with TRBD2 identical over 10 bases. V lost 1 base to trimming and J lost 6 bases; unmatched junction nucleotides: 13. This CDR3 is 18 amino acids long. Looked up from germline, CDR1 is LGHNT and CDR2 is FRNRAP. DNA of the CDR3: TGTGCTAGTGGTTTGGCCAGAAATAGCGGGAGGAATCCCGATACGCAGTATTTT. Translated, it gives CASGLARNSGRNPDTQYF.

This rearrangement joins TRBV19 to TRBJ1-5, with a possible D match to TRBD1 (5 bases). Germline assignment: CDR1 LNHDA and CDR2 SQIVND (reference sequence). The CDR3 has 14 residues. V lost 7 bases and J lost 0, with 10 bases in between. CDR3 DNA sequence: TGTGCCAGTAAGACAGATAGTAGCAATCAGCCCCAGCATTTT. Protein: CASKTDSSNQPQHF. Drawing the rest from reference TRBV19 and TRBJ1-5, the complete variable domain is DGGITQSPKYLFRKEGQNVTLSCEQNLNHDAMYWYRQDPGQGLRLIYYSQIVNDFQKGDIAEGYSVSREKKESFPLTVTSAQKNPTAFYLCASKTDSSNQPQHFGDGTRLSIL.

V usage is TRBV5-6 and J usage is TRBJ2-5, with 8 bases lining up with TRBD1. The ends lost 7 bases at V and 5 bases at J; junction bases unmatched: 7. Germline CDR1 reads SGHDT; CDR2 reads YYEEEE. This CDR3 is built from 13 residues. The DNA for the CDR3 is TGTGCCAGCGTTCAGGGGGCGACGGAGACCCAGTACTTC. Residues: CASVQGATETQYF.

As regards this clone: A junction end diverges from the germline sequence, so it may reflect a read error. For the CDR3, the DNA is TGTGCTAGCAGCTTAGGGGTAGGGACACAAGAGACCCAGTACTTC. This encodes CASSLGVGTQETQYF. The V gene is TRBV7-7, the J gene TRBJ2-5, with D perhaps matching TRBD1 (6 bases). This CDR3 contains 15 residues. Germline CDR1 SSHAT, CDR2 FNYEAQ (reference sequence).

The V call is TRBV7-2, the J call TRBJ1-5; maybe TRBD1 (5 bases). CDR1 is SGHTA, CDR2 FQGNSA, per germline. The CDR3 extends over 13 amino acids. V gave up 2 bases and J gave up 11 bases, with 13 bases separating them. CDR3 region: CASSLKDTVAQHF. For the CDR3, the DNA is TGTGCCAGCAGCTTAAAGGACACGGTGGCCCAGCATTTT.

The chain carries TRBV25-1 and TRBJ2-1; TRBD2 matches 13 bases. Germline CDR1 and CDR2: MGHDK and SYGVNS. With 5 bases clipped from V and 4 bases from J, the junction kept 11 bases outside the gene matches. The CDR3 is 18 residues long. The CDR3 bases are TGTGCCAGCAGTCAAACTAGCGGGAGGGCTGGGGTTTACAATGAGCAGTTCTTC. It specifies CASSQTSGRAGVYNEQFF.

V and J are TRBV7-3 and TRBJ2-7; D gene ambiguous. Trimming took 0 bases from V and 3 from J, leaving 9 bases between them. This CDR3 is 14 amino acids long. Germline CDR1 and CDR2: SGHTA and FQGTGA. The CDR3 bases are TGTGCCAGCAGCTTAACCGGACCCCTCTACGAGCAGTACTTC. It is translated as CASSLTGPLYEQYF.

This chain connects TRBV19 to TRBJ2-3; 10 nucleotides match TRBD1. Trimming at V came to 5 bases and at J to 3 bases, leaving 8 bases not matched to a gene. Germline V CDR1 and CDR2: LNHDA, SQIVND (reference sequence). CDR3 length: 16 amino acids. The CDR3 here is CASSARDRGKTDTQYF. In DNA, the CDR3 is TGTGCCAGTAGTGCCCGGGACAGGGGAAAAACAGATACGCAGTATTTT.

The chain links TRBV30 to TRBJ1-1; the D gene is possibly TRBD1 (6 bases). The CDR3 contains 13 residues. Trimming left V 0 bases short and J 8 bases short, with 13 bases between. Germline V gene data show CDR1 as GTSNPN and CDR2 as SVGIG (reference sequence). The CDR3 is CAWSVDNRVEAFF. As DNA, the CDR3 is TGTGCCTGGAGTGTAGATAACAGGGTCGAAGCTTTCTTT.

CDR3 nucleotides: TGTGCCAGCAGTTCCCCGGGAGGGAACAATGAGCAGTTCTTC. Protein product: CASSSPGGNNEQFF. The chain combines TRBV27 with TRBJ2-1; 8 bases match TRBD2. CDR3 size: 14 residues. Germline V gene sequence: CDR1 MNHEY, CDR2 SMNVEV (reference sequence). V dropped 4 bases and J dropped 5; count of bases not matched to a gene: 4.

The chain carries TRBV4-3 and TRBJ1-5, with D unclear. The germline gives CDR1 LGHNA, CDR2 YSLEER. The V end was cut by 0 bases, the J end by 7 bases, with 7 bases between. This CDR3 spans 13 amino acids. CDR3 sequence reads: CASSQDRRQPQHF. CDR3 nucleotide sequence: TGCGCCAGCAGCCAAGATCGTAGGCAGCCCCAGCATTTT.

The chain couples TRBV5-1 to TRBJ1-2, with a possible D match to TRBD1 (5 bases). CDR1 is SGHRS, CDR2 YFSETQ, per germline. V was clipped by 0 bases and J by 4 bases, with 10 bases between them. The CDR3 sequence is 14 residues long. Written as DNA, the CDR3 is TGCGCCAGCAGCTTGGCCGGGACGGTCTATGGCTACACCTTC. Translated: CASSLAGTVYGYTF.

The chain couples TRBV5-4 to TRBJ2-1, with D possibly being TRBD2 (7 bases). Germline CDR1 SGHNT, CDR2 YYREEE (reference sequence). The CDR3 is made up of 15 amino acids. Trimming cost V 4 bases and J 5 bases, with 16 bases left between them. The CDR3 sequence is CASSQPGGTHNEQFF. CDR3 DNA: TGTGCCAGCAGCCAGCCCGGGGGGACACACAATGAGCAGTTCTTC.

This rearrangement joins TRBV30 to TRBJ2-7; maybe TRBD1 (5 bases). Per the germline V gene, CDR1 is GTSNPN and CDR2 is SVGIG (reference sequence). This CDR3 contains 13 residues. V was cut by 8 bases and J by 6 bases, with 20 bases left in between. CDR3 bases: TGTGCCGGGGCCGTGGCAGACCACTTCGAGCAGTACTTC. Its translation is CAGAVADHFEQYF.

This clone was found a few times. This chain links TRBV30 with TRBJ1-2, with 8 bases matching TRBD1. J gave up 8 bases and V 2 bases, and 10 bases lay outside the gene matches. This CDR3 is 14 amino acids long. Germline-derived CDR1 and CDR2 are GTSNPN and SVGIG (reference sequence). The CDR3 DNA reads TGTGCCTGGAGTCAAACTCAGGGGGCCTTGGGCTACACCTTC. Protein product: CAWSQTQGALGYTF. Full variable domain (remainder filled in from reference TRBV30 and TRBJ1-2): SQTIHQWPATLVQPVGSPLSLECTVEGTSNPNLYWYRQAAGRGLQLLFYSVGIGQISSEVPQNLSASRPQDRQFILSSKKLLLSDSGFYLCAWSQTQGALGYTFGSGTRLTVV.

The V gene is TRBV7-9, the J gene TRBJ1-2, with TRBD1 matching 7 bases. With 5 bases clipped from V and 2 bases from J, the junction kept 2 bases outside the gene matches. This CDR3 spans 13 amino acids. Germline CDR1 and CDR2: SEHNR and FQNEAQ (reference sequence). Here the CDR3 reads CASSAQGNYGYTF. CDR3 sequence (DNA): TGTGCCAGCAGCGCACAGGGGAACTATGGCTACACCTTC.

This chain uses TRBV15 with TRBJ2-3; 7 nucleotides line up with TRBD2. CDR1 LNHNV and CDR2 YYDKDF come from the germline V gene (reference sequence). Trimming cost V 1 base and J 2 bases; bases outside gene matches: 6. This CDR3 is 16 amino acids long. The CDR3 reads CATSRAGLTFTDTQYF. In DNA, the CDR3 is TGTGCCACCAGCAGAGCGGGACTAACTTTCACAGATACGCAGTATTTT.

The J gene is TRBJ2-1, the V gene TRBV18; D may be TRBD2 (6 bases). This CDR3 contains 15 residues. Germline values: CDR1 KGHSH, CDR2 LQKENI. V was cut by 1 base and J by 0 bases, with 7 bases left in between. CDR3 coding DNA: TGTGCCAGCTCACCACAGGGACTCTCCTACAATGAGCAGTTCTTC. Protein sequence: CASSPQGLSYNEQFF.

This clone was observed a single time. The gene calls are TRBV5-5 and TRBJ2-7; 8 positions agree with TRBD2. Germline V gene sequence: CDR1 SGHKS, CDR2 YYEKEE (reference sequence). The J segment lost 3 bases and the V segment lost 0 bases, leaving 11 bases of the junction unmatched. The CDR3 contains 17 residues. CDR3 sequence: CASSLAPSGGHGYEQYF. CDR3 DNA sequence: TGTGCCAGCAGCTTGGCCCCAAGCGGGGGTCATGGCTACGAGCAGTACTTC.

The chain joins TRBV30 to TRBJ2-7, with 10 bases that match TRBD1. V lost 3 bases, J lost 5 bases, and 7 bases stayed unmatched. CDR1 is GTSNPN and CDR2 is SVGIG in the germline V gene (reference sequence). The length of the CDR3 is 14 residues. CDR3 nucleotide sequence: TGTGCCTGGAGGGGGGACAGGGGCATCCACGAGCAGTACTTC. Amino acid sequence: CAWRGDRGIHEQYF. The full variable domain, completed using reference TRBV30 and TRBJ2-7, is SQTIHQWPATLVQPVGSPLSLECTVEGTSNPNLYWYRQAAGRGLQLLFYSVGIGQISSEVPQNLSASRPQDRQFILSSKKLLLSDSGFYLCAWRGDRGIHEQYFGPGTRLTVT.

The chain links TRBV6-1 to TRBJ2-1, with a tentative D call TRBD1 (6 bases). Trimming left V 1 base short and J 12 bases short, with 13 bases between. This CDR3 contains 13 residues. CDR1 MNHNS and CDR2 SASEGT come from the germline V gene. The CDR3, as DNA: TGTGCCAGCAGTGAAGACTCCCAAGGGGGGCAGTTCTTC. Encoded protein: CASSEDSQGGQFF.

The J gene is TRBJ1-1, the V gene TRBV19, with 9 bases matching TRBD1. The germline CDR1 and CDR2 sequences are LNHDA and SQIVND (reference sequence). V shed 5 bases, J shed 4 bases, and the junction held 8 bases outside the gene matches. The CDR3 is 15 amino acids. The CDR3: CASSLQGAYSTEAFF. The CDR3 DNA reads TGTGCCAGTAGTTTACAGGGGGCATATAGCACTGAAGCTTTCTTT.